The 13 T cell receptor beta chains below come from one sample, sequenced in a study of cytomegalovirus exposure and HLA in healthy donors listed by TCRdb under 2017. The library came from the immunoSEQ multiplex PCR assay. Not all clones reach the TCRdb copy of this immuneACCESS table, which keeps in-frame sequences only. Checked studies attribute under half of the gap to unresolved V genes and leave the rest unexplained. This sample is represented by roughly 100,000 clones; around 87% of them were singletons. Over 3% of the sample belongs to the ten largest clones. The specimen was PBMCs. These receptors were collected from a woman aged 18-30 years in good health and CMV-seropositive.

The V call is TRBV5-1, the J call TRBJ1-1; D unclear. Germline CDR1 is SGHRS and CDR2 is YFSETQ. The CDR3 spans 13 residues. The V end lost 0 bases, the J end lost 4 bases, and 7 bases lay between the germline ends. CDR3 amino acids: CASSLGGSTEAFF. CDR3 DNA sequence: TGCGCCAGCAGCTTGGGTGGGAGCACTGAAGCTTTCTTT. Full variable domain (outside the CDR3, taken from reference TRBV5-1 and TRBJ1-1): KAGVTQTPRYLIKTRGQQVTLSCSPISGHRSVSWYQQTPGQGLQFLFEYFSETQRNKGNFPGRFSGRQFSNSRSEMNVSTLELGDSALYLCASSLGGSTEAFFGQGTRLTVV.

The rearrangement uses TRBV7-2 and TRBJ2-7; D unclear. The length of the CDR3 is 16 residues. Germline CDR1 SGHTA, CDR2 FQGNSA. V was clipped by 5 bases and J by 3 bases, with 20 bases between them. CDR3 in DNA: TGTGCCAGCAGCCGAGAGTCCGGGTCCCCTTTCTACGAGCAGTACTTC. It codes for CASSRESGSPFYEQYF.

V usage is TRBV6-6 and J usage is TRBJ1-3; D is unclear. The V and J ends lost 8 bases and 4 bases respectively, with 6 bases between them. CDR3 length: 11 residues. The germline V gene has CDR1 MNHNY and CDR2 SVGAGI (reference sequence). The DNA of the CDR3 is TGTGCCAGCGTCTACGGAAACACCATATATTTT. This translates into CASVYGNTIYF.

The chain has TRBV6-5 and TRBJ2-3; D possibly corresponds to TRBD2 (5 bases). The CDR3 is made up of 15 amino acids. The germline V gene has CDR1 MNHEY and CDR2 SVGAGI. V was pared by 4 bases and J by 4 bases, with 15 bases between. The CDR3 DNA reads as TGTGCCAGCAGTTCCTTGGGTGGGGAGCCAGATACGCAGTATTTT. Its translation: CASSSLGGEPDTQYF.

This clone was picked up a small number of times. The V gene is TRBV19, the J gene TRBJ1-1; 10 bases match TRBD1. Germline lookup yields CDR1 LNHDA and CDR2 SQIVND (reference sequence). The V segment lost 6 bases and the J segment 1 base; nucleotides outside the gene matches: 8. The CDR3 is 16 amino acids. This CDR3 is CASRWGTGARNTEAFF. The CDR3 DNA sequence: TGTGCCAGTAGATGGGGGACAGGGGCTCGGAACACTGAAGCTTTCTTT. The entire variable domain, with the rest obtained from reference TRBV19 and TRBJ1-1, is as follows: DGGITQSPKYLFRKEGQNVTLSCEQNLNHDAMYWYRQDPGQGLRLIYYSQIVNDFQKGDIAEGYSVSREKKESFPLTVTSAQKNPTAFYLCASRWGTGARNTEAFFGQGTRLTVV.

The J gene is TRBJ1-2, the V gene TRBV7-9; D is undetermined. The germline gives CDR1 SEHNR, CDR2 FQNEAQ (reference sequence). Trimming took 1 base from V and 4 from J, leaving 10 bases between them. This CDR3 comprises 14 residues. CDR3 in amino acids: CASSLVGEPYGYTF. The CDR3 region has the DNA TGTGCCAGCAGCTTAGTCGGGGAACCCTATGGCTACACCTTC.

V is TRBV11-3 and J is TRBJ2-7; no definite D call. The germline V and J ends were trimmed by 6 bases and 7 bases, with 13 bases remaining between them. The CDR3 sequence is 12 residues long. The germline V gene has CDR1 SGHNT and CDR2 YENEEA. The CDR3 reads CASSRDLGEQYF. CDR3 in DNA: TGTGCCAGCAGTCGAGATCTCGGTGAGCAGTACTTC.

The rearrangement uses TRBV28 and TRBJ1-1, with 8 positions matching TRBD1. Per germline, CDR1 MDHEN and CDR2 SYDVKM. V gave up 7 bases and J gave up 4 bases; unmatched junction bases: 5. The CDR3 length is 13 residues. The CDR3 DNA reads as TGTGCCAGCAAACCAGGGGGCACCACTGAAGCTTTCTTT. The encoded protein is CASKPGGTTEAFF.

The genes are TRBV4-1 and TRBJ2-2, with 10 bases lining up with TRBD1. CDR1 MGHRA and CDR2 YSYEKL come from the germline V gene. The CDR3 has 17 residues. V was pared by 4 bases and J by 2 bases, with 7 bases of the junction left unmatched. This chain's CDR3 is CASSRLGQGINTGELFF. Here the CDR3 DNA reads TGCGCCAGCAGCCGCTTGGGACAGGGGATAAACACCGGGGAGCTGTTTTTT.

The chain has TRBV11-2 and TRBJ1-4, with D unclear. The CDR3 covers 12 residues. Germline V gene data show CDR1 as SGHAT and CDR2 as FQNNGV. V was clipped by 4 bases and J by 7 bases, with 7 bases between them. CDR3 sequence reads: CASSWEGEKLFF. DNA for the CDR3: TGTGCCAGCAGCTGGGAGGGTGAAAAACTGTTTTTT.

The chain links TRBV4-2 to TRBJ2-1; D may be TRBD2 (5 bases). Germline loops: CDR1 LGHNA, CDR2 YNFKEQ. The CDR3 is 17 residues long. Trimming removed 0 bases from V and 0 bases from J, with 12 bases in between. Here the CDR3 reads CASSQDFGESSYNEQFF. CDR3 nucleotides: TGTGCCAGCAGCCAAGATTTCGGGGAGAGCTCCTACAATGAGCAGTTCTTC.

This sequence joins TRBV5-1 and TRBJ2-7; TRBD1 aligns across 7 bases. Germline assignment: CDR1 SGHRS and CDR2 YFSETQ. The ends lost 1 base at V and 2 bases at J; junction bases unmatched: 6. The CDR3 has 15 amino acids. The CDR3 loop reads CASSLNWDSTYEQYF. Written as DNA, the CDR3 is TGCGCCAGCAGCTTGAATTGGGACAGTACCTACGAGCAGTACTTC.

This chain joins TRBV10-3 and TRBJ1-2, with D tentatively TRBD1 (5 bases). Germline V lookup: CDR1 ENHRY, CDR2 SYGVKD. V dropped 8 bases and J dropped 8 bases, with 15 bases sitting between them. The CDR3 is made up of 12 amino acids. CDR3 residues: CAIARDGGGYTF. The CDR3 DNA is TGTGCCATCGCCAGGGATGGGGGGGGCTACACCTTC.